This note documents a single T cell receptor beta chain sequence. Antigen specificity is unknown. CDR1 and CDR2 from the germline V gene are MNHEY and SVGAGI. CDR3 length equals 12 residues. V dropped 5 bases and J dropped 5 bases, with 10 bases sitting between them. Sequencing used immunoSEQ multiplex PCR; TCRdb keeps in-frame clones, though not all of them. The repertoire holds 95,000 to 150,000 clones, over 75% seen once, with approximately 0.51% in the top ten. With baseline, cycle 4 day 1, and cycle 7 day 1 as timepoints, blood was sampled. This entry is derived from a study of OX40 agonist ivuxolimab in advanced cancers. About the study: The dose-escalation group included hepatocellular carcinoma, melanoma, renal cell carcinoma and head and neck cancer. Study-level results: Expanded peripheral T cells had an undetermined antigen specificity. Relatively little clonal expansion, among the lowest observed, appeared in partial responders at 0.1-3.0 mg/kg.

Sequences were derived from CD4+ or CD8+ T cells sorted from blood, sampled in a trial of the OX40 agonist ivuxolimab. This rearrangement joins TRBV6-5 to TRBJ2-7, with D possibly TRBD2 on 6 matching bases. The origin of this receptor is an adult with an advanced solid tumor such as melanoma, head and neck, liver or kidney cancer. CDR3 nucleotide sequence: TGTGCCAGCAGTGGCGGGACGAACGAGCAGTACTTC. Its translation: CASSGGTNEQYF.